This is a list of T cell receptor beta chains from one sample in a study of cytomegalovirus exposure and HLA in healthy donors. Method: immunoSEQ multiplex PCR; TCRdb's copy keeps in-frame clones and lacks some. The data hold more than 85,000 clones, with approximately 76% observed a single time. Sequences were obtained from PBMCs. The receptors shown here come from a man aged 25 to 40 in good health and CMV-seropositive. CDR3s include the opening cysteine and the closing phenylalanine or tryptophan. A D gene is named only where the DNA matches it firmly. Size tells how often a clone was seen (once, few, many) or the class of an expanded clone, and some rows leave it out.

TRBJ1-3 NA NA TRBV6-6 TGTGCCAGCAGTCCGTCAGGGCTCTCTGGAAACACCATATATTTT CASSPSGLSGNTIYF
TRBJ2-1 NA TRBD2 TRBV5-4 TGTGCCAGCAGCATTCCGGGACTAGCGGGGGGGCCAAGCTCCTACAATGAGCAGTTCTTC CASSIPGLAGGPSSYNEQFF
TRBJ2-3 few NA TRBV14 TGTGCCAGCAGCCTACGAGGACGTCAAAGGGGCGGCACAGATACGCAGTATTTT CASSLRGRQRGGTDTQYF
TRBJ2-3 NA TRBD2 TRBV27 TGTGCCAGCAGTTTTGCGGGACTAGCGGGGGCTTACCTCACAGATACGCAGTATTTT CASSFAGLAGAYLTDTQYF
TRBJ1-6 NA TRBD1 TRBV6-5 TGTGCCAGCAGTTACAGGCGCCTGGACAGGTCACCCCTCCACTTT CASSYRRLDRSPLHF
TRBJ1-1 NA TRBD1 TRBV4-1 TGCGCCAGCAGCCCGGAACCGGGACAGTTACCTATGAACACTGAAGCTTTCTTT CASSPEPGQLPMNTEAFF
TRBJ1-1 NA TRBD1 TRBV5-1 TGCGCCAGCAGCTTTGATGGGACAGCAACTGAAGCTTTCTTT CASSFDGTATEAFF
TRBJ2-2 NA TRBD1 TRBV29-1 TGCAGCGTTGCCCGCGGACAGGGAACGGAGCTGTTTTTT CSVARGQGTELFF
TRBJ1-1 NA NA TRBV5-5 TGTGCCAGCAGCACAGGAGGGATGAACACTGAAGCTTTCTTT CASSTGGMNTEAFF
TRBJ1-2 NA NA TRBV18 TGTGCCAGCTCACCAGGGGGCGGTGGCAACTATGGCTACACCTTC CASSPGGGGNYGYTF
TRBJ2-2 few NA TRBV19 TGTGCCAGTAAATACCAGGGATACACCGGGGAGCTGTTTTTT CASKYQGYTGELFF
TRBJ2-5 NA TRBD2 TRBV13 TGTGCCAGCAGCGCAGGACTAGCGGGGGACAAGAGAGGTGCCCAGTACTTC CASSAGLAGDKRGAQYF
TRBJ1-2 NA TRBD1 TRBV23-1 TGCGCCAGCAGTCTGCCGGGACAGGGGGCGGACTATGGCTACACCTTC CASSLPGQGADYGYTF
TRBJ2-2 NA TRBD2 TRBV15 TGTGCCACCAGCAGAGATTATGGGGGGGCGAACACCGGGGAGCTGTTTTTT CATSRDYGGANTGELFF